This TCR beta chain was captured in a study of regulatory T cells in long-lasting Graves disease. Study-wide results and caveats: More public clonotypes were shared by persistent patients (about 3,000) than by new patients (fewer than 1,000).

There are many counts of this clonotype. The antigen is undetermined. Sequencing libraries for TCR beta were prepared with iRepertoire HTBI primers and Arm-PCR of CDR3 regions. TCRdb passed the multiplex PCR reads through MiXCR, listing each CDR3 protein once. Of hundreds of thousands of distinct CDR3 sequences listed, roughly a sixth are singletons. Regarding time point: newly diagnosed GD, antithyroid drugs for less than 3 months. From RNA extracted from PBMCs, the TCR library was made. Germline V gives CDR1 SEHNR, CDR2 FQNEAQ (reference sequence). The CDR3 has 15 amino acids. J gave up 1 base and V 1 base, and 3 bases lay outside the gene matches.

The gene calls are TRBV7-9 and TRBJ2-5, with 7 nucleotides matching TRBD1. The sequencing used peripheral blood mononuclear cells (PBMCs), collected at new diagnosis, from a patient treated with antithyroid drugs. The receptor was isolated from a female donor with Graves disease. In DNA, the CDR3 is TGTGCCAGCAGCTTAGTTCGGGACAGCCAAGAGACCCAGTACTTC. Amino acid sequence: CASSLVRDSQETQYF.